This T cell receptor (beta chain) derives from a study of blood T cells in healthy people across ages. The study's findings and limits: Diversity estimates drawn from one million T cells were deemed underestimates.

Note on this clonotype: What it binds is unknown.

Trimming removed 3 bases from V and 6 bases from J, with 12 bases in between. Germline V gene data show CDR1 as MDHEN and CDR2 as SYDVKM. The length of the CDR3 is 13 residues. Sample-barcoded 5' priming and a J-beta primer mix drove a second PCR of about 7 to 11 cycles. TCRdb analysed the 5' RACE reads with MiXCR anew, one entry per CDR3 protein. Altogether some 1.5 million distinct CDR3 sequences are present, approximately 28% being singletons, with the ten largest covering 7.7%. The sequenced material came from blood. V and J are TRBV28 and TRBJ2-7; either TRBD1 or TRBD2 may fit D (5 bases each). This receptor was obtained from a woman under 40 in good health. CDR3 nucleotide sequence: TGTGCCAGCAGTTTTGTGGGACGTGGCGAGCAGTACTTC. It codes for CASSFVGRGEQYF.